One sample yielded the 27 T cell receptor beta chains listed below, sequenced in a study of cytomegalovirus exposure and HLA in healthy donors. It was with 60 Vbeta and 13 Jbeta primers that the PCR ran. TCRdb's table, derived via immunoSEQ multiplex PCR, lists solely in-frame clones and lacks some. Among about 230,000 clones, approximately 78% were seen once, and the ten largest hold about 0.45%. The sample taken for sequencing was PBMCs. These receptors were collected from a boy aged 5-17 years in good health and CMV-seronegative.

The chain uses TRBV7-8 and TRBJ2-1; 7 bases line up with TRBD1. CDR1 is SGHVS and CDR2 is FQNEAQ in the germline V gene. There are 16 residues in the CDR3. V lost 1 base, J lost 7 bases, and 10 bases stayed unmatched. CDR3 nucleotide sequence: TGTGCCAGCAGCTTAGGCTTTTTGCAGGGGGAGAATGAGCAGTTCTTC. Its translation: CASSLGFLQGENEQFF.

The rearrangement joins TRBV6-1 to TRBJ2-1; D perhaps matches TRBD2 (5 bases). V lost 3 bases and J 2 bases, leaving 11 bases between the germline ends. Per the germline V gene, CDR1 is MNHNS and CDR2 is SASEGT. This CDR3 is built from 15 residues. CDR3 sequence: CASSDLGNPYNEQFF. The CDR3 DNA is TGTGCCAGCAGTGACCTCGGGAACCCCTACAATGAGCAGTTCTTC.

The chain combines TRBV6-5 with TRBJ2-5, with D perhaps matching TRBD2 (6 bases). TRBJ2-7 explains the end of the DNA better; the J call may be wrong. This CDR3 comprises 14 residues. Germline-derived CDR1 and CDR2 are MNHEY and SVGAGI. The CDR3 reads CASSYRLDTYEQYF. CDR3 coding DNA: TGTGCCAGCAGTTACAGACTAGATACCTACGAGCAGTACTTC.

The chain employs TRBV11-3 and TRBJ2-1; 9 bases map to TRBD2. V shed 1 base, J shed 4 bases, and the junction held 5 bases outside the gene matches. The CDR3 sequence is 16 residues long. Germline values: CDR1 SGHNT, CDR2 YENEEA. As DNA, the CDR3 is TGTGCCAGCAGCTTAGGACTAGCGGTTACTTACAATGAGCAGTTCTTC. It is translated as CASSLGLAVTYNEQFF.

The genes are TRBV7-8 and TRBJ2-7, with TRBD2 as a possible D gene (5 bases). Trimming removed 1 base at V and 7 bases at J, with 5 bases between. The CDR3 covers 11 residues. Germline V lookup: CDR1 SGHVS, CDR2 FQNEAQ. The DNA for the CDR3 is TGTGCCAGCAGCTTAGGGGAGGAGCAGTACTTC. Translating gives CASSLGEEQYF.

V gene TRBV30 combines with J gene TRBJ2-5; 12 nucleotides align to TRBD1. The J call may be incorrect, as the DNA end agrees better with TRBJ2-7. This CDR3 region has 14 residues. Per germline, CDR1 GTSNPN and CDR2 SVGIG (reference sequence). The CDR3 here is CAWRRDRGPYEQYF. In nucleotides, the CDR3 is TGTGCCTGGAGGAGGGACAGGGGGCCCTACGAGCAGTACTTC.

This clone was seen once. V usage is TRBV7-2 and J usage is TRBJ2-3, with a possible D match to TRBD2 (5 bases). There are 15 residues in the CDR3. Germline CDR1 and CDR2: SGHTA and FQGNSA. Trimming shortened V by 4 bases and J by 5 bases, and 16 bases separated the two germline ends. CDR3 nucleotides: TGTGCCAGCAGCTCGTCCCTAGCCAGGAGAGATACGCAGTATTTT. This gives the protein CASSSSLARRDTQYF. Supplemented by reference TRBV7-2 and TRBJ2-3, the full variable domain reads GAGVSQSPSNKVTEKGKDVELRCDPISGHTALYWYRQSLGQGLEFLIYFQGNSAPDKSGLPSDRFSAERTGGSVSTLTIQRTQQEDSAVYLCASSSSLARRDTQYFGPGTRLTVL.

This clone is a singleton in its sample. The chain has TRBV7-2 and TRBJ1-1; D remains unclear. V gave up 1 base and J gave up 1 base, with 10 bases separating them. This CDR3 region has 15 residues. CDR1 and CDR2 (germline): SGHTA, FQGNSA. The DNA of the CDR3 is TGTGCCAGCAGCTTAGGCAGAATCGAGAACACTGAAGCTTTCTTT. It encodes CASSLGRIENTEAFF.

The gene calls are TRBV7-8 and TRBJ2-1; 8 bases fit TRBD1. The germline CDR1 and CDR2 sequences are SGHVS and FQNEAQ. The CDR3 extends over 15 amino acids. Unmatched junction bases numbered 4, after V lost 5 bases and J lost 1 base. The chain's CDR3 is CASSMRDRSYNEQFF. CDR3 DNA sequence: TGTGCCAGCAGCATGCGGGACAGGTCCTACAATGAGCAGTTCTTC.

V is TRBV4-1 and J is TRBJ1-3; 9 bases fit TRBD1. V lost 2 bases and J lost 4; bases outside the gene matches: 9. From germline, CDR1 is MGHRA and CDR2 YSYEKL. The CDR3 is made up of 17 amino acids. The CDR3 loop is CASSQRGDRAGGNTIYF. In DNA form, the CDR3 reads TGCGCCAGCAGCCAAAGGGGGGACAGGGCCGGCGGAAACACCATATATTTT.

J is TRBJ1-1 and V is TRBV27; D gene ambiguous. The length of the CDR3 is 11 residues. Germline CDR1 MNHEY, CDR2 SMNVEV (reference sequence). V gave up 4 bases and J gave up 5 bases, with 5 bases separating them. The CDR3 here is CASSYGTEAFF. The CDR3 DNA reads TGTGCCAGCAGTTACGGGACTGAAGCTTTCTTT.

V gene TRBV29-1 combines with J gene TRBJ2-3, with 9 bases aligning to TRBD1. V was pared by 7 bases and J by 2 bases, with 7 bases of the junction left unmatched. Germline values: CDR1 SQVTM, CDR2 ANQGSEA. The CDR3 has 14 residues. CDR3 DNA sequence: TGCAGCGGCCGGGACAGGGCGAACACAGATACGCAGTATTTT. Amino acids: CSGRDRANTDTQYF.

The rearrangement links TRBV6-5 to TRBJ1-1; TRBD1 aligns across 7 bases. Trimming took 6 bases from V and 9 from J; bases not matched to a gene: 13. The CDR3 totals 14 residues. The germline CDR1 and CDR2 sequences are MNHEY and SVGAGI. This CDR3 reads CASSRQGTGSKAFF. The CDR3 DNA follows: TGTGCCAGCAGCCGACAGGGAACTGGCAGTAAAGCTTTCTTT.

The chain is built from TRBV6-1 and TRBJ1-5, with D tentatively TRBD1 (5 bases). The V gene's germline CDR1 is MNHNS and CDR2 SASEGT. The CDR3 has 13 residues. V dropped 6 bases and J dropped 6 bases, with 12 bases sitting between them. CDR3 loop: CASRQAMGQPQHF. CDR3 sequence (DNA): TGTGCCAGCAGACAGGCGATGGGTCAGCCCCAGCATTTT.

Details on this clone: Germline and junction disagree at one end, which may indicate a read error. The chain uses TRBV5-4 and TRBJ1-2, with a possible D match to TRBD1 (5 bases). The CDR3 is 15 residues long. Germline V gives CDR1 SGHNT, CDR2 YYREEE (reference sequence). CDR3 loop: CASRLGSRDSIDYTF. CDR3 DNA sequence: TGTGCCAGCAGGTTGGGGAGCCGGGACTCTATTGACTACACCTTC.

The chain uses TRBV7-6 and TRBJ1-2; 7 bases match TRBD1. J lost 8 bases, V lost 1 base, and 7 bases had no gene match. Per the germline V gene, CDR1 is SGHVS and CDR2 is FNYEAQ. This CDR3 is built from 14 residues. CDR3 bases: TGTGCCAGCAGCTTAGGTGAAAACAGGGGAGGCTACACCTTC. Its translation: CASSLGENRGGYTF.

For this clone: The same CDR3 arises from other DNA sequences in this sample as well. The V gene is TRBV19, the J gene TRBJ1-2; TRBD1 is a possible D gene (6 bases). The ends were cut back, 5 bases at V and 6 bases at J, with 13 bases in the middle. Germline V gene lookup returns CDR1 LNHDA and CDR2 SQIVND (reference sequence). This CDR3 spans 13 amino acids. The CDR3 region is CASSVTPGDGYTF. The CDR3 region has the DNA TGTGCCAGTAGTGTTACTCCAGGGGATGGCTACACCTTC.

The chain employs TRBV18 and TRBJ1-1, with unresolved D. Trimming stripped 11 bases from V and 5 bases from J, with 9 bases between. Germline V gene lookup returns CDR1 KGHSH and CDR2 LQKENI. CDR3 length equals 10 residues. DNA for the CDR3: TGTGCCTCGGGGATGACTGAAGCTTTCTTT. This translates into CASGMTEAFF.

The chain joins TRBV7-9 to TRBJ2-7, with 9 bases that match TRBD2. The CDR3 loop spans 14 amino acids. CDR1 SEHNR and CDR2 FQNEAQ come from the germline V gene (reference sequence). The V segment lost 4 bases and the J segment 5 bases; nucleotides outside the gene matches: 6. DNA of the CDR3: TGTGCCAGCAGCTCCAGCGGGGGGAGGAACGAGCAGTACTTC. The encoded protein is CASSSSGGRNEQYF.

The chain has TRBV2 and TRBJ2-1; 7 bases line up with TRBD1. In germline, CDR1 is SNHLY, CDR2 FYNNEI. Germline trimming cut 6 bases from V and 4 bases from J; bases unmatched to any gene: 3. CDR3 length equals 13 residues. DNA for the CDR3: TGTGCCAGCAGGGGGACAGCGTACAATGAGCAGTTCTTC. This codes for CASRGTAYNEQFF.

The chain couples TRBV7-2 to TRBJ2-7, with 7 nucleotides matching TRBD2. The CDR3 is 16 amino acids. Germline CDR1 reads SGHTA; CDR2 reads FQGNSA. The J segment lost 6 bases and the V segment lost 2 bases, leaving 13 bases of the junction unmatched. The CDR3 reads CASSLPRDYPLREQYF. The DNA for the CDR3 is TGTGCCAGCAGCTTACCGAGGGACTACCCTCTTCGCGAGCAGTACTTC.

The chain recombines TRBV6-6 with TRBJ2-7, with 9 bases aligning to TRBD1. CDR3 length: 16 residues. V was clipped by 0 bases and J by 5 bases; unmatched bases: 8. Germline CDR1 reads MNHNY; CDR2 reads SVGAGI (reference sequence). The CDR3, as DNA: TGTGCCAGCAGTTACTCACCGGGACAGGGTATCGACGAGCAGTACTTC. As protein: CASSYSPGQGIDEQYF.

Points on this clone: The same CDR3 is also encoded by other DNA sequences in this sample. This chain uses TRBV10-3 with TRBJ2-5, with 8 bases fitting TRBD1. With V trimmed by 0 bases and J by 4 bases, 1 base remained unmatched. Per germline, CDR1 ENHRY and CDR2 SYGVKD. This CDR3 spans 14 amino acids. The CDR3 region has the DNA TGTGCCATCAGTGAGTCAACAGGGGGAGAGACCCAGTACTTC. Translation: CAISESTGGETQYF.

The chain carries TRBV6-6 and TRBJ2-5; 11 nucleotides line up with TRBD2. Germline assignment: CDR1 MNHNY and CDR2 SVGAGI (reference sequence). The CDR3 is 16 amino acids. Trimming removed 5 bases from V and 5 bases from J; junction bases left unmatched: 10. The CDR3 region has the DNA TGTGCCAGCAGTAATCCCGGGACTAGCGGTCGGGAGACCCAGTACTTC. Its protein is CASSNPGTSGRETQYF.

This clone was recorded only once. CDR3 loop: CASSEEKGGDGYTF. CDR3 coding DNA: TGTGCCAGCAGTGAAGAAAAAGGGGGGGATGGCTACACCTTC. The chain combines TRBV2 with TRBJ1-2; D possibly corresponds to TRBD1 (6 bases). The V gene's germline CDR1 is SNHLY and CDR2 FYNNEI. V lost 1 base to trimming and J lost 6 bases, with 12 bases between them. This CDR3 is 14 amino acids long.

The CDR3, as DNA: TGTGCCAGCAGTCGGGACAAGTGGTACACTGAAGCTTTCTTT. Protein product: CASSRDKWYTEAFF. The rearrangement uses TRBV7-3 and TRBJ1-1; possible D gene TRBD1, 6 bases. The CDR3 length is 14 residues. Germline CDR1 reads SGHTA; CDR2 reads FQGTGA. V shed 6 bases and J shed 3 bases, with 14 bases lying between them.

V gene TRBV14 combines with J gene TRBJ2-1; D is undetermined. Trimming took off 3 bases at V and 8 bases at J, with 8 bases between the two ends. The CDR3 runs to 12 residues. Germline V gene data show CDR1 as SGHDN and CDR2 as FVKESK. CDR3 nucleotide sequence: TGTGCCAGCAGCCAGGTAGCTTATGAGCAGTTCTTC. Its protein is CASSQVAYEQFF.